A few counts support the clone carrying this T cell receptor (beta chain). Its target is unknown. This record belongs to a study of cytomegalovirus exposure and HLA in healthy donors. As for the study in general: Early on, a data release was issued that held roughly 80 million unique TCRs from HLA-typed donors.

This CDR3 contains 15 residues. V was trimmed by 0 bases and J by 1 base, leaving 11 bases between them. CDR1 SGHRS and CDR2 YFSETQ come from the germline V gene. General study results and limits: TCR beta V- and J-gene trimming, according to a later analysis, was linked to a missense DCLRE1C variant. In vitro testing confirmed three CMV-associated chains as specific for CMV antigens. Researchers catalogued about 150 TCR beta chains as cytomegalovirus-associated.

PCR primers comprised 60 Vbeta and 13 Jbeta primers. The protocol was immunoSEQ multiplex PCR, while the TCRdb copy is restricted to in-frame clones and leaves out a portion. The repertoire holds about 86,000 clones, with 75% to 85% as singletons. The chain uses TRBV5-1 and TRBJ2-7, with a weak D call TRBD1 (6 bases). Sequenced: PBMCs. The TCR sequence derives from a woman in her forties in good health and CMV-seropositive. The CDR3 nucleotides are TGCGCCAGCAGCTTGGCAAGGACAGCGTCCTACGAGCAGTACTTC. As protein: CASSLARTASYEQYF.